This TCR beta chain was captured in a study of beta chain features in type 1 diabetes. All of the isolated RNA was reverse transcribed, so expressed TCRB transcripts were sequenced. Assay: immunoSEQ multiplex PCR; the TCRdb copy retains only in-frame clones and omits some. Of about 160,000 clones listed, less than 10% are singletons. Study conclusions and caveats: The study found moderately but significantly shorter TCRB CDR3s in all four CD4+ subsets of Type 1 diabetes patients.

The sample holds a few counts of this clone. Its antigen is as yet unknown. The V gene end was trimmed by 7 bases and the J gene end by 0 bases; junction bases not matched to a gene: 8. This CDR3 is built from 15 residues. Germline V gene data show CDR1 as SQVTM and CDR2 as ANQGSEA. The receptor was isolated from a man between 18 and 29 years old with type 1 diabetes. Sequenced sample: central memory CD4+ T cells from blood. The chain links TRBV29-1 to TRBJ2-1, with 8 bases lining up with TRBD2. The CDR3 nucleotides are TGCAGCGCCCGGGACGGGACTAGCTCCTACAATGAGCAGTTCTTC. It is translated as CSARDGTSSYNEQFF.